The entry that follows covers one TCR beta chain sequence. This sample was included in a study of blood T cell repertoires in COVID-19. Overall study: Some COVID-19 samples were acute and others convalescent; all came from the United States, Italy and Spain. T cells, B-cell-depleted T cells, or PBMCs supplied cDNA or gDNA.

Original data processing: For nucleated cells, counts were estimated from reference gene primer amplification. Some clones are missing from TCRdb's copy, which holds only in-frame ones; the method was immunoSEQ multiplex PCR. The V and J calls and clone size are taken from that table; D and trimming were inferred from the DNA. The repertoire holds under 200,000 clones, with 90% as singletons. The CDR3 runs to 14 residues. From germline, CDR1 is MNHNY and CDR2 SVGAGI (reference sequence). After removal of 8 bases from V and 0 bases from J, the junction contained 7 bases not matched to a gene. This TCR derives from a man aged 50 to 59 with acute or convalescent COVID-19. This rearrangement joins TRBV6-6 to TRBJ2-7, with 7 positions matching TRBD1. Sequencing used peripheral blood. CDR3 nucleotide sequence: TGTGCCAGCCAAGGACAGGACGCCTCCTACGAGCAGTACTTC. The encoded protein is CASQGQDASYEQYF.